This T cell receptor (beta chain) was sequenced during a study of shared clonotypes between healthy human individuals. About the study: Donor ages ranged 18 to 49 years: a couple of women, a few men.

Around 220 ng DNA, about 33,000 T cell genomes, went into each sorted-subset replicate PCR. Using immunoSEQ multiplex PCR, the repertoire was profiled, and TCRdb retains in-frame clones only, with some absent. This table has roughly 2.1 million clones, 85% to 95% appearing once. As defined, naive CD8 cells were CD45RO-negative and positively selected for CCR7, with terminally differentiated effector memory CD45RA+ cells excluded. Germline CDR1 reads SGDLS; CDR2 reads YYNGEE. J was trimmed by 14 bases and V by 3 bases; bases with no gene match: 11. CDR3 length: 13 amino acids. Sequenced: naive CD8+ T cells from PBMCs. This receptor was taken from a man between 18 and 29 years old in good health. Some clones in this sample may be carry-over from other donors' samples. The rearrangement uses TRBV9 and TRBJ1-2; 9 bases fit TRBD1. The CDR3 DNA reads as TGTGCCAGCAGCGCGAACAAGGGACAGGGATCTACCTTC. This encodes CASSANKGQGSTF.